This passage covers 21 T cell receptor beta chains from one sample sequenced in a study of CD8 T cells in Susac syndrome. The authors reverse transcribed 0.5 to 1 ug RNA with random hexamers. TCRdb processed the immunoSEQ multiplex PCR reads anew with MiXCR; each CDR3 protein has one entry. The table lists about 140,000 distinct CDR3 sequences, 94% of them singletons. Sequencing was done on a sample of CD8+ T cells from PBMCs. The receptor set was obtained from a human donor in good health.

The V call is TRBV7-9, the J call TRBJ2-2; D may be TRBD1 or TRBD2 (5 bases each). The CDR3 is 13 residues long. With 5 bases removed from V and 4 bases from J, the gap between germline ends came to 8 bases. Germline assignment: CDR1 SEHNR and CDR2 FQNEAQ (reference sequence). CDR3 sequence (DNA): TGTGCCAGCAGCCCGGGACCCACCGGGGAGCTGTTTTTT. As protein: CASSPGPTGELFF.

CDR3 bases: TGTGCCAGCAGGGACGGACAGGGGAGCTCCTACGAGCAGTACTTC. Amino acid sequence: CASRDGQGSSYEQYF. The V call is TRBV27, the J call TRBJ2-7; TRBD1 matches 9 bases. V lost 6 bases, J lost 0 bases, and 6 bases stayed unmatched. The CDR3 runs to 15 residues. Germline V CDR1 and CDR2: MNHEY, SMNVEV (reference sequence).

The V and J genes are TRBV5-1 and TRBJ2-3; 11 nucleotides align to TRBD2. This CDR3 is 16 amino acids long. Germline assignment: CDR1 SGHRS and CDR2 YFSETQ. The trim removed 0 bases at V and 2 bases at J, leaving 2 bases unmatched. The CDR3 loop is CASSLGLAGNTDTQYF. As DNA, the CDR3 is TGCGCCAGCAGCTTGGGACTAGCGGGAAACACAGATACGCAGTATTTT.

The gene calls are TRBV14 and TRBJ2-3; D unresolved. The CDR3 spans 12 residues. With 4 bases removed from V and 6 bases from J, the gap between germline ends came to 8 bases. Germline CDR1 reads SGHDN; CDR2 reads FVKESK. The CDR3 here is CASSPLGDTQYF. DNA for the CDR3: TGTGCCAGCAGCCCTTTGGGGGATACGCAGTATTTT.

The rearrangement uses TRBV5-4 and TRBJ2-7; D may be TRBD2 (5 bases). Trimming stripped 4 bases from V and 6 bases from J, with 11 bases between. Germline V gene sequence: CDR1 SGHNT, CDR2 YYREEE (reference sequence). The CDR3 runs to 12 residues. The CDR3 DNA reads as TGTGCCAGCAGCCTACTTCGGGGCGAGCAGTACTTC. Translating gives CASSLLRGEQYF. Full variable domain (outside the CDR3, taken from reference TRBV5-4 and TRBJ2-7): ETGVTQSPTHLIKTRGQQVTLRCSSQSGHNTVSWYQQALGQGPQFIFQYYREEENGRGNFPPRFSGLQFPNYSSELNVNALELDDSALYLCASSLLRGEQYFGPGTRLTVT.

This rearrangement joins TRBV27 to TRBJ2-5; 10 nucleotides align to TRBD2. The germline V gene has CDR1 MNHEY and CDR2 SMNVEV (reference sequence). The trim removed 3 bases at V and 4 bases at J, leaving 2 bases unmatched. The CDR3 has 14 residues. CDR3: CASSFSGRGETQYF. CDR3 bases: TGTGCCAGCAGTTTCAGCGGGAGGGGAGAGACCCAGTACTTC.

V is TRBV7-3 and J is TRBJ2-2; no clear D. Germline assignment: CDR1 SGHTA and CDR2 FQGTGA. The CDR3 consists of 12 residues. The germline V and J ends were trimmed by 3 bases and 6 bases, with 5 bases remaining between them. In DNA, the CDR3 is TGTGCCAGCAGCTTCGAGCCCGGGGAGCTGTTTTTT. Amino acids: CASSFEPGELFF.

The chain carries TRBV7-9 and TRBJ2-1; 7 bases agree with TRBD2. CDR1 is SEHNR, CDR2 FQNEAQ, per germline (reference sequence). The CDR3 is 16 residues long. The J segment lost 4 bases and the V segment lost 1 base, leaving 7 bases of the junction unmatched. The CDR3 sequence: CASSLVGGRGYNEQFF. The CDR3 DNA follows: TGTGCCAGCAGCTTAGTCGGCGGGAGAGGATACAATGAGCAGTTCTTC.

This chain links TRBV20-1 with TRBJ2-2; TRBD2 matches at 10 bases. The V segment lost 1 base and the J segment 4 bases; nucleotides outside the gene matches: 3. In germline, CDR1 is DFQATT, CDR2 SNEGSKA (reference sequence). The CDR3 loop spans 15 amino acids. CDR3 region: CSARVLAGSTGELFF. Here the CDR3 DNA reads TGCAGTGCTAGAGTACTAGCGGGGTCCACCGGGGAGCTGTTTTTT.

This chain uses TRBV9 with TRBJ2-1; 13 bases are shared with TRBD2. The CDR3 runs 15 residues. CDR1 and CDR2 (germline): SGDLS, YYNGEE. J gave up 8 bases and V 3 bases, and 5 bases lay outside the gene matches. As DNA, the CDR3 is TGTGCCAGCAGCGCCGGGACTAGCGGGATCGATGAGCAGTTCTTC. It translates to CASSAGTSGIDEQFF.

This rearrangement joins TRBV29-1 to TRBJ1-1, with D perhaps matching TRBD1 (6 bases). The germline gives CDR1 SQVTM, CDR2 ANQGSEA. The CDR3 has 14 residues. The germline V and J ends were trimmed by 4 bases and 3 bases, with 15 bases remaining between them. As DNA, the CDR3 is TGCAGCGTTGTATTCCCGGGGGCTTACACTGAAGCTTTCTTT. This gives the protein CSVVFPGAYTEAFF.

CDR3 in DNA: TGTGCCTGCCGGGTCCTGATGAACACTGAAGCTTTCTTT. This translates into CACRVLMNTEAFF. V usage is TRBV30 and J usage is TRBJ1-1; D is uncertain. The CDR3 length is 13 residues. V was shortened by 6 bases and J by 0 bases, with 11 bases between the two germline ends. Germline CDR1 reads GTSNPN; CDR2 reads SVGIG (reference sequence).

This sequence joins TRBV3-1 and TRBJ1-5, with D possibly being TRBD1 (5 bases). V dropped 4 bases and J dropped 5 bases, with 9 bases sitting between them. Germline V gene data show CDR1 as LGHDT and CDR2 as YNNKEL (reference sequence). The CDR3 sequence is 13 residues long. The CDR3: CASSPETDQPQHF. The CDR3 nucleotides read TGTGCCAGCAGCCCGGAGACAGATCAGCCCCAGCATTTT.

The rearrangement uses TRBV7-6 and TRBJ2-5; D unclear. This CDR3 has 12 amino acids. V dropped 7 bases and J dropped 5 bases, with 11 bases sitting between them. Looked up from germline, CDR1 is SGHVS and CDR2 is FNYEAQ. CDR3 protein: CASKADEETQYF. CDR3 nucleotides: TGTGCCAGCAAGGCCGATGAGGAGACCCAGTACTTC.

This clonotype was picked up one time. J is TRBJ2-7 and V is TRBV27, with 7 positions matching TRBD2. The ends lost 2 bases at V and 3 bases at J; junction bases unmatched: 7. This CDR3 has 15 residues. Germline V lookup: CDR1 MNHEY, CDR2 SMNVEV (reference sequence). The CDR3 coding sequence is TGTGCCAGCAGTTTAGTCGCGGGAGTACGCTACGAGCAGTACTTC. Protein product: CASSLVAGVRYEQYF.

The chain uses TRBV9 and TRBJ2-3, with unresolved D. V lost 0 bases and J lost 0, with 11 bases in between. The CDR3 sequence is 16 residues long. The germline gives CDR1 SGDLS, CDR2 YYNGEE. The CDR3 sequence: CASSVDRGTSTDTQYF. DNA of the CDR3: TGTGCCAGCAGCGTAGATCGCGGAACTAGCACAGATACGCAGTATTTT.

The chain recombines TRBV27 with TRBJ2-1, with 8 positions matching TRBD1. Germline V lookup: CDR1 MNHEY, CDR2 SMNVEV (reference sequence). Germline trimming cut 7 bases from V and 5 bases from J; bases unmatched to any gene: 10. The CDR3 runs to 15 residues. The CDR3 region has the DNA TGTGCCAGCACATATGACAGGGGTCGTGACAATGAGCAGTTCTTC. Amino acids: CASTYDRGRDNEQFF.

The chain combines TRBV20-1 with TRBJ2-5; D not resolved. The germline V and J ends were trimmed by 6 bases and 5 bases, with 13 bases remaining between them. The CDR3 spans 12 residues. Germline V CDR1 and CDR2: DFQATT, SNEGSKA (reference sequence). The DNA of the CDR3 is TGCAGTGCCACGGAGACCGGTGAGACCCAGTACTTC. Protein sequence: CSATETGETQYF.

The J gene is TRBJ1-1, the V gene TRBV30; weak D call: TRBD1 (5 bases). Trimming stripped 2 bases from V and 8 bases from J, with 15 bases between. There are 13 residues in the CDR3. Germline V gene sequence: CDR1 GTSNPN, CDR2 SVGIG (reference sequence). DNA for the CDR3: TGTGCCTGGAGTCCCGGACGCGGGGCGGAAGCTTTCTTT. Translating it yields CAWSPGRGAEAFF.

The V gene is TRBV29-1, the J gene TRBJ2-1; D might be TRBD2 (6 bases). The V end lost 2 bases, the J end lost 7 bases, and 15 bases lay between the germline ends. This CDR3 region has 14 residues. Germline V gives CDR1 SQVTM, CDR2 ANQGSEA. The CDR3 reads CSVESLASTNEQFF. The CDR3 bases are TGCAGCGTTGAATCACTAGCTTCTACAAATGAGCAGTTCTTC.

In this sample, this clonotype turned up once. CDR3 sequence (DNA): TGCGCCAGCAGCCCCCTAGCGGGAGTTTCCAATGAGCAGTTCTTC. Translated, it gives CASSPLAGVSNEQFF. J is TRBJ2-1 and V is TRBV4-3; 10 bases align to TRBD2. CDR1 is LGHNA and CDR2 is YSLEER in the germline V gene. After removal of 4 bases from V and 6 bases from J, the junction contained 6 bases not matched to a gene. This CDR3 has 15 amino acids.